What follows describes a single TCR beta chain. There is no known antigen for this receptor. The junction departs from germline at one end; a sequencing error may be responsible. TCRbeta CDR3 regions were amplified from genomic DNA by means of the immunoSEQ Assay, a bias-controlled multiplex PCR. Regarding the original processing steps: Within the assay, amplification of reference gene primers was used to estimate how many nucleated cells each sample contained. Sequence reads were collapsed and filtered to measure the absolute abundance of every unique TCRbeta CDR3 rearrangement. Productive Simpson clonality was computed per sample as the square root of Simpson's diversity index over productive rearrangements. The source is immuneACCESS, and TCRdb retained only in-frame sequences with V and J called. Part of the clones is not carried over; for the studies checked, unresolved V genes explain less than half of this, and the remainder is unexplained. From that table come the V and J calls and clone size; the DNA was used to work out D and trimming. The sample data list about 520,000 clones, and approximately 85% of these were observed just once. 3% to 4% of the sample is taken by the ten largest.

This specimen comes from a study of blood T cell repertoires in COVID-19 (dated by TCRdb to the early 2020s). In terms of the full investigation: Samples from collaborators originated in the United States, Italy and Spain and spanned both the acute and convalescent phases of COVID-19. The prospective study material was composed of cDNA or gDNA derived from T cells, B-cell-depleted T cells, or PBMCs. Deeply sampled blood TCRbeta repertoires from subjects exposed to, actively infected with, or recovered from COVID-19 were included in the dataset. The repertoires were released in a freely available public database intended as a resource for research on the immune response to SARS-CoV-2. The samples were drawn from two sources: the first 160 participants of the ongoing ImmuneRACE study, and 1,000 to 1,500 subjects contributed by 6 global collaborators. The sample metadata nearly always contained a de-identified subject ID, COVID-19 status, age in years and sex. HLA class I and class II types, where available, came from metadata supplied by the sample provider rather than from assay-based typing.

The collaborating institutions used their own protocols to collect whole blood in K2EDTA tubes. For TCRbeta analysis, collaborators shipped samples in one of three forms: frozen whole blood, isolated PBMCs, or DNA extracted from either of those sample types. Results and caveats for the whole study, not just this receptor: The quantity of clinical and demographic metadata differed by source and by participant and was supplied without curation.

Material for sequencing was peripheral blood. This receptor was taken from a human donor in a cohort sampled during active COVID-19.

The CDR3 has the sequence CASNLPDTEAFF. The DNA sequence follows: TGTGCCAGCAACTTACCCGACACTGAAGCTTTCTTT. Here the chain combines TRBV11-1 and TRBJ1-1, with no reliable assignment of the D segment. The CDR3 covers 12 residues, taking in both the cysteine and the phenylalanine. The sequence is cut down to CDR3 DNA, 36 bases in frame from base 1. CDR1 and CDR2, per the germline V gene (reference sequence), are SGHAT and FQDESV.